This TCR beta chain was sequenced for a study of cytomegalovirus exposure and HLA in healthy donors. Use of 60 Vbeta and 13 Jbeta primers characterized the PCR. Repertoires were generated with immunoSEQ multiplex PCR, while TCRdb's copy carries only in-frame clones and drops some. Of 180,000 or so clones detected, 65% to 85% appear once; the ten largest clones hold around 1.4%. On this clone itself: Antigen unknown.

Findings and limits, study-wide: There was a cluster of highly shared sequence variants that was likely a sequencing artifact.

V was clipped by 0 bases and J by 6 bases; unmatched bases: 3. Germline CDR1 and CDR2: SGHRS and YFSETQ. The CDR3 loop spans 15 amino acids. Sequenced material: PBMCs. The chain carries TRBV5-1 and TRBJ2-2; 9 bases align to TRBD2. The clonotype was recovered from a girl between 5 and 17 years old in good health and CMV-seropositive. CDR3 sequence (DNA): TGCGCCAGCAGCTTGGTGGGACTAGCATCCGGGGAGCTGTTTTTT. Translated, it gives CASSLVGLASGELFF. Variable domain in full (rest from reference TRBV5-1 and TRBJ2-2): KAGVTQTPRYLIKTRGQQVTLSCSPISGHRSVSWYQQTPGQGLQFLFEYFSETQRNKGNFPGRFSGRQFSNSRSEMNVSTLELGDSALYLCASSLVGLASGELFFGEGSRLTVL.